This T cell receptor beta chain stems from a study of CDR3 diversity in severe acne. This CDR3 has 14 amino acids. Trimming cost V 1 base and J 2 bases, with 9 bases left between them. The germline CDR1 and CDR2 sequences are SGHAT and FQNNGV. From the PCR reads, TCRdb called clonotypes with MiXCR, one entry per CDR3 protein. The repertoire includes roughly 81,000 distinct CDR3 sequences, 45% to 55% of them detected once, and roughly a tenth sits in the top ten. The sample holds many counts of this clonotype. V gene TRBV11-2 combines with J gene TRBJ2-7; D unclear. This TCR came from a male donor in good health, serving as a control. The specimen was blood. The CDR3 region is CASSLAGITYEQYF. Written as DNA, the CDR3 is TGTGCCAGCAGCTTAGCGGGCATAACCTACGAGCAGTACTTC.